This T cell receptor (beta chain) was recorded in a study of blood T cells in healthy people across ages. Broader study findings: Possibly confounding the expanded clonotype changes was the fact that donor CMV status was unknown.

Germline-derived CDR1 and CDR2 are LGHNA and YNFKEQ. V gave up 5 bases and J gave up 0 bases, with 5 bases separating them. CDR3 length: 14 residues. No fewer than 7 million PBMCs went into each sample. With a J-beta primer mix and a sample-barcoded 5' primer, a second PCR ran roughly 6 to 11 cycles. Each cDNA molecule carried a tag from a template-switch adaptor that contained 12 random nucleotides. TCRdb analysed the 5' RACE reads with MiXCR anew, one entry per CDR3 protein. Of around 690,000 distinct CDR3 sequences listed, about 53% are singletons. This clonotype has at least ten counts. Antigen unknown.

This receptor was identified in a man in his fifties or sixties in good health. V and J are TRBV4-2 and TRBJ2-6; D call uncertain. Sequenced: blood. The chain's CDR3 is CASSESSGANVLTF. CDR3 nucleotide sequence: TGTGCCAGCAGCGAATCCTCTGGGGCCAACGTCCTGACTTTC.